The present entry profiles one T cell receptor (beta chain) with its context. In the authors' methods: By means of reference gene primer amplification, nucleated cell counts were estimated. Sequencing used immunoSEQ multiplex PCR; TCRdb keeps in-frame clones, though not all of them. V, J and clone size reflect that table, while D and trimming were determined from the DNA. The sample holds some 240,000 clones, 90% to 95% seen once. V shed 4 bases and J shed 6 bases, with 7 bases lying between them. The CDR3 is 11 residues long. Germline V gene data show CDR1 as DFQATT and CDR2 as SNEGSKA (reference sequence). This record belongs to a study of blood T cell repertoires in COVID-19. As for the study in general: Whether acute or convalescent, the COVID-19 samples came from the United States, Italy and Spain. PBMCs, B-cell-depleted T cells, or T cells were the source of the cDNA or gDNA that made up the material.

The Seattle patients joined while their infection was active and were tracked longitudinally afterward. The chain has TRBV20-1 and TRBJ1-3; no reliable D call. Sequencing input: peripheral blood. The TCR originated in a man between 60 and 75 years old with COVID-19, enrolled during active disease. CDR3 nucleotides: TGCAGTGCTATGTCCGTAAACACCATATATTTT. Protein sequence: CSAMSVNTIYF.